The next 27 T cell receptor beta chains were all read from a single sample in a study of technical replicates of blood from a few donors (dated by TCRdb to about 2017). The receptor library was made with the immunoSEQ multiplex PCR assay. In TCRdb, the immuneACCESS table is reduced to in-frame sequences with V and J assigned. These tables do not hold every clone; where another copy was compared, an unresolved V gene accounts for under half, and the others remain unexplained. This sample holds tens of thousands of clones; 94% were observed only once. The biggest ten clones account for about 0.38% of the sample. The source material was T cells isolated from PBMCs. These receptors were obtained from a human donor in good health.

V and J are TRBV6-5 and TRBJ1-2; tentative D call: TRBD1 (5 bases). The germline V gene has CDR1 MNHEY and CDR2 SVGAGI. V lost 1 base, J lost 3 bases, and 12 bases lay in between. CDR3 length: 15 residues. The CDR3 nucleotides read TGTGCCAGCAGTTACTTGCTGGGGGGAGACTATGGCTACACCTTC. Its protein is CASSYLLGGDYGYTF.

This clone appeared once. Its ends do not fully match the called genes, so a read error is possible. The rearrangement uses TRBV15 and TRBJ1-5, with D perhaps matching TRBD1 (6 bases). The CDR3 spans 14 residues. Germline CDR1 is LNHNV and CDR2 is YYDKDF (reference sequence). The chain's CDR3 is CATSRGGGKQPQHF. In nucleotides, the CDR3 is TGTGCCACCAGCAGAGGGGGGGGCAAGCAGCCCCAGCATTTT.

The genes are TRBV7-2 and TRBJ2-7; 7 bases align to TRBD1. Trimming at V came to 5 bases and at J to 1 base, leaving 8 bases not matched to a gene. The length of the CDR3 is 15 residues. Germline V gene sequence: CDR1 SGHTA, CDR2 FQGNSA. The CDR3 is CASSTYRDRSYEQYF. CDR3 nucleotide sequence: TGTGCCAGCAGCACCTACCGGGACAGATCCTACGAGCAGTACTTC. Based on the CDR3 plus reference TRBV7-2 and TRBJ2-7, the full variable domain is GAGVSQSPSNKVTEKGKDVELRCDPISGHTALYWYRQSLGQGLEFLIYFQGNSAPDKSGLPSDRFSAERTGGSVSTLTIQRTQQEDSAVYLCASSTYRDRSYEQYFGPGTRLTVT.

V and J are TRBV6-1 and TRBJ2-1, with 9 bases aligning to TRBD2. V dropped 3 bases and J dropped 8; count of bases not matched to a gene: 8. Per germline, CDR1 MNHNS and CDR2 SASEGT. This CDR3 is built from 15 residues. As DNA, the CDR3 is TGTGCCAGCAGTGACTGGGCGGGAGGGCCGGATGAGCAGTTCTTC. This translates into CASSDWAGGPDEQFF.

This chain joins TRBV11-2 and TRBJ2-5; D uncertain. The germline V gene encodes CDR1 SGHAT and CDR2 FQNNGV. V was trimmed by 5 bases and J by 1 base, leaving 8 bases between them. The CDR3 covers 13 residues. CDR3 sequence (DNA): TGTGCCAGCAGCATAGGAGTCCAAGAGACCCAGTACTTC. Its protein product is CASSIGVQETQYF.

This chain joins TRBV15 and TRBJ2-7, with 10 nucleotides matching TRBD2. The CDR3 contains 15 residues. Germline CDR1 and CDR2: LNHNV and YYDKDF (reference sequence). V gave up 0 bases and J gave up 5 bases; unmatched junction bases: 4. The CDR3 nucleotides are TGTGCCACCAGCAGAGACCTAGCGGGAGACCACGAGCAGTACTTC. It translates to CATSRDLAGDHEQYF.

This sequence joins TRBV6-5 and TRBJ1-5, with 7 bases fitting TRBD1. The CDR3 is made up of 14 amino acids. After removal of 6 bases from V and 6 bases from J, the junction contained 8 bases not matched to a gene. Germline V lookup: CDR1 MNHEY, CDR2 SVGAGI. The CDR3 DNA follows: TGTGCCAGCAGGAACAGGGGATCCTTTCAGCCCCAGCATTTT. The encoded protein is CASRNRGSFQPQHF.

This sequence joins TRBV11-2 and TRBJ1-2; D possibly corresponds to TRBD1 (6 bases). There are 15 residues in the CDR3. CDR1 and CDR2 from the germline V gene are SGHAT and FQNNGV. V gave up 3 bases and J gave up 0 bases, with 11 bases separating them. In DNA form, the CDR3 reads TGTGCCAGCAGCTTGGGGACACCGACTAACTATGGCTACACCTTC. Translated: CASSLGTPTNYGYTF.

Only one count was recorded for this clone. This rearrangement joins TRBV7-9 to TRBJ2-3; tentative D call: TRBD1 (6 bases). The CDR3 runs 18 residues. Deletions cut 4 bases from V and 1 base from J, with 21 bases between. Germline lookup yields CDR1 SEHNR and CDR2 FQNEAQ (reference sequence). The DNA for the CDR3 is TGTGCCAGCAGCTCCGGGTTGGCCGGGACACCGCGCACAGATACGCAGTATTTT. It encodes CASSSGLAGTPRTDTQYF.

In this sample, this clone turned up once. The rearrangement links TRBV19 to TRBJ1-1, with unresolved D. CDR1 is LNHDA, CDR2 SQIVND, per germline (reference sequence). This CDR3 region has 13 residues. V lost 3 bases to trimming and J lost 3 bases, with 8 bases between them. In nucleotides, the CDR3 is TGTGCCAGTAGTATCACCGCAGACACTGAAGCTTTCTTT. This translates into CASSITADTEAFF.

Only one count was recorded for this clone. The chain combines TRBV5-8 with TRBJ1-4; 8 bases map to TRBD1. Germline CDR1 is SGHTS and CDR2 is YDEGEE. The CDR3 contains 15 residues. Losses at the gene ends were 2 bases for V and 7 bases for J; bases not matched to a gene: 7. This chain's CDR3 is CASSFGQGGGEKLFF. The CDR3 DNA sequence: TGTGCCAGCAGCTTCGGACAGGGAGGAGGTGAAAAACTGTTTTTT.

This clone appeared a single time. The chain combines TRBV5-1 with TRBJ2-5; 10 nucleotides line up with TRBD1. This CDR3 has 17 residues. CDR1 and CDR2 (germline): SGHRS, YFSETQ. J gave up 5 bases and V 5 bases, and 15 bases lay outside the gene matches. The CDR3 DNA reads TGCGCCAGCAGGATGAGAGGCGACAGGGGGCTCGAGGAGACCCAGTACTTC. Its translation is CASRMRGDRGLEETQYF.

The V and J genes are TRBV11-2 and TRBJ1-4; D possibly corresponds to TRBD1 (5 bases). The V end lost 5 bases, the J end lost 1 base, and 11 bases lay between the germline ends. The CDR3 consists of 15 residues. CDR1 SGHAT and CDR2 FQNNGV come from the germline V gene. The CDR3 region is CASSIGHLTNEKLFF. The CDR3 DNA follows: TGTGCCAGCAGCATAGGACATTTAACTAATGAAAAACTGTTTTTT.

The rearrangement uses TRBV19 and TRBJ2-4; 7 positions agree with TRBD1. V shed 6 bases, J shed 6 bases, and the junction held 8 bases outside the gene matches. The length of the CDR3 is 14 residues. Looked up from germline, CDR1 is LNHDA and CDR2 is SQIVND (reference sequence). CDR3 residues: CASSSGTALNIQYF. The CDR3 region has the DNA TGTGCCAGTAGCTCCGGGACAGCTTTAAACATTCAGTACTTC.

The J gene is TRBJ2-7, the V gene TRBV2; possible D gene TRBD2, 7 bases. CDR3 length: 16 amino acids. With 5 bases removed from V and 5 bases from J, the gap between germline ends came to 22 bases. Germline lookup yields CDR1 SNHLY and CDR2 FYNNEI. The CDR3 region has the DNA TGTGCCAGCAGTCCCTGGGTGTCGGGGGGCTGGAACGAGCAGTACTTC. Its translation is CASSPWVSGGWNEQYF.

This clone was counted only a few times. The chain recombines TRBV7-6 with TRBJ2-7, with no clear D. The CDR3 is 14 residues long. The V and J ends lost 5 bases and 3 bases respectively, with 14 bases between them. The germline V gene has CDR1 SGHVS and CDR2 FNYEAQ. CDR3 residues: CASSPSAFSYEQYF. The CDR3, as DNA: TGTGCCAGCAGCCCCTCTGCCTTTAGCTACGAGCAGTACTTC.

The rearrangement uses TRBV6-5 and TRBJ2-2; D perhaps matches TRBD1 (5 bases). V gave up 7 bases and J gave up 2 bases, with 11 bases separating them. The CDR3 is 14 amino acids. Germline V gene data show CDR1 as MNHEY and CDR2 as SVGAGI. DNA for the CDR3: TGTGCCAGCAAGGGGTCCCCCAACACCGGGGAGCTGTTTTTT. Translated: CASKGSPNTGELFF.

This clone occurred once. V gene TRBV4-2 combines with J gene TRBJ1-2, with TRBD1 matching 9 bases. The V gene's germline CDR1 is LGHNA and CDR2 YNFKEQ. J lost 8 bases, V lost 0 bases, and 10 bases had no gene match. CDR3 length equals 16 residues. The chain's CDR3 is CASSQDSATGGHGYTF. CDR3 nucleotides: TGTGCCAGCAGCCAAGATTCCGCTACAGGGGGCCACGGCTACACCTTC.

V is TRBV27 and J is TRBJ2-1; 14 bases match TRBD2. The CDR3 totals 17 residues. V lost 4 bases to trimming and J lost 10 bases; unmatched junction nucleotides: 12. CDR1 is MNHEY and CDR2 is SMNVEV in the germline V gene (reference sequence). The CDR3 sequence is CASSWITGTSGSQEQFF. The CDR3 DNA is TGTGCCAGCAGTTGGATTACCGGGACTAGCGGGAGCCAGGAGCAGTTCTTC.

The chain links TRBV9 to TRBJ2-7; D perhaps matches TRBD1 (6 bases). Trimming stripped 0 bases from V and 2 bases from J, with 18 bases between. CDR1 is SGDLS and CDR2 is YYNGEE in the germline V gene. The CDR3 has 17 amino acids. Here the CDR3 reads CASSVGNWGTPPYEQYF. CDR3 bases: TGTGCCAGCAGCGTAGGAAATTGGGGGACACCACCCTACGAGCAGTACTTC.

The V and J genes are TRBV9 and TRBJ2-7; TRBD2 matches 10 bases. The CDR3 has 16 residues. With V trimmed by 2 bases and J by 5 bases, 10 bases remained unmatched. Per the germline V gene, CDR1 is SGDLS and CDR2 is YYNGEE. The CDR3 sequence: CASSVGVDSGGHEQYF. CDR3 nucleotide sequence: TGTGCCAGCAGCGTTGGGGTTGATAGCGGGGGGCACGAGCAGTACTTC.

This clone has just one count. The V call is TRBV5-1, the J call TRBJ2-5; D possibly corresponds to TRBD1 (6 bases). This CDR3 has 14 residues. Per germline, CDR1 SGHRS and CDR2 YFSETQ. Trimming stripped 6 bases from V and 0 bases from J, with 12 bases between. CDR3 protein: CASKPTGNQETQYF. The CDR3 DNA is TGCGCCAGCAAACCTACAGGGAACCAAGAGACCCAGTACTTC. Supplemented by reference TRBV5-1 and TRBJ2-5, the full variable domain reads KAGVTQTPRYLIKTRGQQVTLSCSPISGHRSVSWYQQTPGQGLQFLFEYFSETQRNKGNFPGRFSGRQFSNSRSEMNVSTLELGDSALYLCASKPTGNQETQYFGPGTRLLVL.

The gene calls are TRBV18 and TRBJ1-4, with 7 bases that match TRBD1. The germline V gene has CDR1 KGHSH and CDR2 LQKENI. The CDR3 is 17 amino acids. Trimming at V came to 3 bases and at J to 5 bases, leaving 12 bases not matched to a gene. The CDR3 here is CASSPPPRTGLNEKLFF. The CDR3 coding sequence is TGTGCCAGCTCACCTCCACCTAGGACAGGACTAAATGAAAAACTGTTTTTT.

CDR3 coding DNA: TGTGCCAGCAGCCGAATCGGGACAGTGGGGAATCAGCCCCAGCATTTT. It translates to CASSRIGTVGNQPQHF. The rearrangement joins TRBV5-6 to TRBJ1-5, with 7 bases identical to TRBD1. The CDR3 is 16 amino acids. In germline, CDR1 is SGHDT, CDR2 YYEEEE. V shed 4 bases, J shed 4 bases, and the junction held 11 bases outside the gene matches. Looking up the rest from reference TRBV5-6 and TRBJ1-5 gives the full variable domain: DAGVTQSPTHLIKTRGQQVTLRCSPKSGHDTVSWYQQALGQGPQFIFQYYEEEERQRGNFPDRFSGHQFPNYSSELNVNALLLGDSALYLCASSRIGTVGNQPQHFGDGTRLSIL.

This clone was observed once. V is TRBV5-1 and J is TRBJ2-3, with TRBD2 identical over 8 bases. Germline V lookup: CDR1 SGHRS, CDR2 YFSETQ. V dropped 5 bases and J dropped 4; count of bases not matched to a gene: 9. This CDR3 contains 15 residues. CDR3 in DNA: TGCGCCAGCAGTTCAAGCGGGAGACCCTCAGATACGCAGTATTTT. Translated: CASSSSGRPSDTQYF.

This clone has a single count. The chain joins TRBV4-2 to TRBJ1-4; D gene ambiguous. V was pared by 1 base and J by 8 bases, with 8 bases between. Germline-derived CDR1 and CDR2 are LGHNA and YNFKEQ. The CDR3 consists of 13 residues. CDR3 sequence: CASSQGSNEKLFF. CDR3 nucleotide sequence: TGTGCCAGCAGCCAAGGTAGTAACGAAAAACTGTTTTTT.

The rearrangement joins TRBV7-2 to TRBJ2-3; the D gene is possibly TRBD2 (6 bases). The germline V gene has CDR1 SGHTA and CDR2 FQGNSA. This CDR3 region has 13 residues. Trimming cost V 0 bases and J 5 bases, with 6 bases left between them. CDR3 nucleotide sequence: TGTGCCAGCAGCTTAGCAGCGGGAGATACGCAGTATTTT. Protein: CASSLAAGDTQYF. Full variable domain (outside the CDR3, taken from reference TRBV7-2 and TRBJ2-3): GAGVSQSPSNKVTEKGKDVELRCDPISGHTALYWYRQSLGQGLEFLIYFQGNSAPDKSGLPSDRFSAERTGGSVSTLTIQRTQQEDSAVYLCASSLAAGDTQYFGPGTRLTVL.